The next 16 T cell receptor beta chains were all read from a single sample in a study of monozygotic twins with inflammatory bowel disease. Using the 5' RACE reads, TCRdb records one entry per CDR3 protein without DNA. The listing contains 150,000 or so distinct CDR3 sequences. Sequenced input: blood. The receptors were gathered from a human donor with ulcerative colitis or Crohn's disease, or a healthy co-twin of an affected twin (not recorded which).

CDR3 residues: CSARALLGGGINEKLFF. J is TRBJ1-4 and V is TRBV20-1; the TCRdb call, TRBD1, lacks DNA for checking. The germline V gene has CDR1 DFQATT and CDR2 SNEGSKA (reference sequence). This CDR3 is 17 amino acids long.

The chain joins TRBV7-9 to TRBJ1-5; TCRdb names TRBD1, which stays unverified in the absence of DNA. Germline V gene sequence: CDR1 SEHNR, CDR2 FQNEAQ (reference sequence). The CDR3 sequence is 14 residues long. CDR3 protein: CASSKGQLNQPQHF.

Here the CDR3 reads CSVDGGFTGELFF. The chain joins TRBV29-1 to TRBJ2-2; TCRdb proposes TRBD1, but this gene call is untestable without DNA. The germline V gene encodes CDR1 SQVTM and CDR2 ANQGSEA. This CDR3 region has 13 residues.

The chain combines TRBV20-1 with TRBJ2-7; TCRdb names TRBD1, which stays unverified in the absence of DNA. The CDR3 loop spans 14 amino acids. Germline loops: CDR1 DFQATT, CDR2 SNEGSKA (reference sequence). CDR3 in amino acids: CSAPHRTADYEQYF.

This chain joins TRBV12-3 or TRBV12-4 and TRBJ1-2; no DNA is available, so the TRBD1 call from TCRdb remains unchecked. The length of the CDR3 is 16 residues. CDR3 amino acids: CASSPGRGGGNYGYTF.

The chain combines TRBV29-1 with TRBJ2-3; the D call of TRBD1 rests on TCRdb alone, since no DNA is present to check it. The length of the CDR3 is 12 residues. Germline V lookup: CDR1 SQVTM, CDR2 ANQGSEA. CDR3 amino acids: CSVQQGTDTQYF.

The chain recombines TRBV2 with TRBJ1-4. The CDR3 totals 14 residues. Germline CDR1 SNHLY, CDR2 FYNNEI. CDR3 amino acids: CASSEREGNEKLFF.

The V and J genes are TRBV20-1 and TRBJ2-7; lacking DNA, the TRBD1 call made by TCRdb goes unchecked. Germline CDR1 reads DFQATT; CDR2 reads SNEGSKA (reference sequence). The CDR3 covers 16 residues. The CDR3 spells CSARDRDRAGPYEQYF.

The chain combines TRBV9 with TRBJ2-3; TCRdb outputs TRBD2, but without DNA this stays unchecked. The CDR3 is 15 amino acids. Germline CDR1 is SGDLS and CDR2 is YYNGEE. CDR3: CASSATSGIADTQYF.

V is TRBV14 and J is TRBJ1-1. Looked up from germline, CDR1 is SGHDN and CDR2 is FVKESK. The CDR3 is 13 amino acids. The CDR3 is CASSATSWTEAFF.

The chain employs TRBV5-5 and TRBJ2-1; with no DNA, the TCRdb D assignment of TRBD1 cannot be verified. In germline, CDR1 is SGHKS, CDR2 YYEKEE (reference sequence). This CDR3 spans 16 amino acids. This chain's CDR3 is CASSLALRGAYNEQFF.

The chain uses TRBV15 and TRBJ2-7; TCRdb indicates TRBD1, and absent DNA this call remains unverified. CDR1 and CDR2 (germline): LNHNV, YYDKDF (reference sequence). CDR3 length: 15 amino acids. CDR3: CATSSPGQGAYEQYF.

This sequence joins TRBV4-1 and TRBJ2-1; TCRdb's assignment of TRBD2 cannot be checked, as there is no DNA. In germline, CDR1 is MGHRA, CDR2 YSYEKL. This CDR3 has 17 residues. The CDR3 loop reads CASSQDQASGGFREQFF.

The chain joins TRBV6-5 to TRBJ2-2. Germline-derived CDR1 and CDR2 are MNHEY and SVGAGI. This CDR3 comprises 13 residues. The CDR3 sequence is CASSSTHTGELFF.

The chain recombines TRBV12-3 or TRBV12-4 with TRBJ2-1; TCRdb lists TRBD2, though no DNA is available to test this call. The CDR3 has 14 amino acids. CDR3 sequence reads: CASSPTSPGNEQFF.

The CDR3 sequence: CASSPPSQGISSPNTGELFF. The chain links TRBV3-1 to TRBJ2-2; TCRdb's assignment of TRBD1 cannot be checked, as there is no DNA. The CDR3 is made up of 20 amino acids. The germline CDR1 and CDR2 sequences are LGHDT and YNNKEL (reference sequence).